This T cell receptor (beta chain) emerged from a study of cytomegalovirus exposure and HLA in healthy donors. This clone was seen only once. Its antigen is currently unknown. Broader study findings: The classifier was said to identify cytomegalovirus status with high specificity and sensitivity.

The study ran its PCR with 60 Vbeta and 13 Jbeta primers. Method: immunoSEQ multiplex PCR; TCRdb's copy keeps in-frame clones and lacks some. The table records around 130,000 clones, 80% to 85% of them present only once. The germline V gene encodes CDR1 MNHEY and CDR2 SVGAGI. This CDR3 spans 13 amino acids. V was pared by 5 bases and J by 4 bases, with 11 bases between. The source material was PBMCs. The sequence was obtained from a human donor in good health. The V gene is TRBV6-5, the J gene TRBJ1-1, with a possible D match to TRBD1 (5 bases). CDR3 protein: CASSRDSFTEAFF. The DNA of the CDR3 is TGTGCCAGCAGTCGAGACAGCTTCACTGAAGCTTTCTTT.